This T cell receptor beta chain originates from a study of shared clonotypes between healthy human individuals. This table comes from immunoSEQ multiplex PCR, and its TCRdb copy is limited to in-frame clones, with some not included. The data hold 450,000 to 500,000 clones, with approximately 78% observed a single time. The CDR3 is made up of 15 amino acids. Looked up from germline, CDR1 is SGHTA and CDR2 is FQGTGA. The germline V and J ends were trimmed by 5 bases and 2 bases, with 14 bases remaining between them. This clonotype originated in a woman in her thirties or forties in good health. Some clones in this sample may be carry-over from other donors' samples. The chain employs TRBV7-3 and TRBJ2-3; D is tentatively TRBD1 or TRBD2 (6 bases each). The sample taken for sequencing was PBMCs. The CDR3 DNA sequence: TGTGCCAGCAGCCCCGGGGGCGGGCCCACAGATACGCAGTATTTT. Translation: CASSPGGGPTDTQYF.